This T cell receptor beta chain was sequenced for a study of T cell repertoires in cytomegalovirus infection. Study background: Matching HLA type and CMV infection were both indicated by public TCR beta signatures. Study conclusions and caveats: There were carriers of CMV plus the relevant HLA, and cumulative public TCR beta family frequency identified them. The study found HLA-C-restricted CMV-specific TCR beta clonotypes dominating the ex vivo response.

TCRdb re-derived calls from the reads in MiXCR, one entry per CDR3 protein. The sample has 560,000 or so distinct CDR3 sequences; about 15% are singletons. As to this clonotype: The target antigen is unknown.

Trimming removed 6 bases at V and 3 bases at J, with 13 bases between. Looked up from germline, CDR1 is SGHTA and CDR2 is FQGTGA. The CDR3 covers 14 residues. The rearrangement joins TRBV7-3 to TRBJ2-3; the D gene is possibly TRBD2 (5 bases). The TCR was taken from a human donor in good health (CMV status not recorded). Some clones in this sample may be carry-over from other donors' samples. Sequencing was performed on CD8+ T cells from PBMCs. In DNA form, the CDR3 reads TGTGCCAGCAGTCGGACTTTTAGGACAGATACGCAGTATTTT. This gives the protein CASSRTFRTDTQYF.